These T cell receptor beta chains were read from a single sample in a study of shared clonotypes between healthy human individuals. Generated by immunoSEQ multiplex PCR, the TCRdb table keeps only in-frame clones and is missing some. The sample has about 2.3 million clones, 93% seen once; the top ten hold about 0.41%. Sequenced material: naive CD4+ T cells from PBMCs. The receptors originated from a man between 18 and 29 years old in good health. Some clones in this sample may be carry-over from other donors' samples. Each CDR3 is given with its conserved first and last residue. A D gene is named only where the DNA matches it firmly. Size tells how often a clone was seen (once, few, many) or the class of an expanded clone, and some rows leave it out.

J gene	clone size	D gene	V gene	CDR3 length	CDR3 DNA	CDR3 protein
TRBJ1-4	NA	NA	TRBV18	14	TGTGCCAGCTCCCCAGGGTCGCCTAATGAAAAACTGTTTTTT	CASSPGSPNEKLFF
TRBJ2-3	NA	NA	TRBV19	15	TGTGCCAGTAGTTTATCCGGGAGTTCCGGAGATACGCAGTATTTT	CASSLSGSSGDTQYF
TRBJ2-6	NA	NA	TRBV5-4	16	TGTGCCAGCAGCGCCCCGGGACGGTCTGGGGCCAACGTCCTGACTTTC	CASSAPGRSGANVLTF
TRBJ2-3	NA	NA	TRBV29-1	13	TGCAGCGTTGGCCCCGCGGGGTCAGATACGCAGTATTTT	CSVGPAGSDTQYF
TRBJ2-3	NA	NA	TRBV5-1	14	TGCGCCAGCCAGGTAGCGGCAAGCACAGATACGCAGTATTTT	CASQVAASTDTQYF
TRBJ2-5	NA	NA	TRBV28	15	TGTGCCAGCAATCCCCGGAGGACAGAACAAGAGACCCAGTACTTC	CASNPRRTEQETQYF
TRBJ2-2	NA	NA	TRBV4-2	17	TGTGCCAGCAGCCAAGATAATCCCTCCGGTGCGCTGGGGGAGCTGTTTTTT	CASSQDNPSGALGELFF
TRBJ1-5	NA	TRBD1	TRBV7-9	16	TGTGCCAGCAGCCCGACAGGGGGCTGGGACAATCAGCCCCAGCATTTT	CASSPTGGWDNQPQHF
TRBJ1-1	NA	TRBD1	TRBV28	17	TGTGCCAGCAGTTCCCCGGGACAGGGTTTCAGGGACACTGAAGCTTTCTTT	CASSSPGQGFRDTEAFF
TRBJ2-3	NA	TRBD2	TRBV7-3	16	TGTGCCAGCGGGATGACTAGCGGGAGGTATGGAGATACGCAGTATTTT	CASGMTSGRYGDTQYF
TRBJ1-1	NA	TRBD1	TRBV19	16	TGTGCCACCCGGGACAGCTCTACACGGCTTAACACTGAAGCTTTCTTT	CATRDSSTRLNTEAFF
TRBJ2-1	NA	NA	TRBV7-3	12	TGTGCCAGCAGCTTAGGGGACAATGAGCAGTTCTTC	CASSLGDNEQFF
TRBJ2-7	NA	NA	TRBV28	12	TGTGCCAGCAGTTTTCGGGCCGCCGAGCAGTACTTC	CASSFRAAEQYF
TRBJ2-7	few	NA	TRBV11-3	14	TGTGCCAGCAGCCTAGGACAGAGCTCCTACGAGCAGTACTTC	CASSLGQSSYEQYF
TRBJ1-1	NA	NA	TRBV7-9	14	TGTGCCAGCAGCAACCAGGGAGGGAACACTGAAGCTTTCTTT	CASSNQGGNTEAFF
TRBJ2-6	NA	TRBD1	TRBV19	18	TGTGCCAGTAATCCTAGTGGGACAGGGTGGTCTGGGGCCAACGTCCTGACTTTC	CASNPSGTGWSGANVLTF
TRBJ2-2	NA	TRBD2	TRBV7-2	13	TGTGCCAGCACCTCACGGGGGGCCGGGGAGCTGTTTTTT	CASTSRGAGELFF
TRBJ1-1	NA	NA	TRBV5-6	16	TGTGCCAGCAGCCCTCTGACCGGAAACATGAACACTGAAGCTTTCTTT	CASSPLTGNMNTEAFF
TRBJ2-7	NA	TRBD1	TRBV5-1	16	TGCGCCAGCAGCTTCGATAGGGGGGACAGGGTCTACGAGCAGTACTTC	CASSFDRGDRVYEQYF
TRBJ2-7	NA	NA	TRBV6-6	12	TGTGCCAGCAGTGGACGCCTCGGCGAGCAGTACTTC	CASSGRLGEQYF
TRBJ2-7	NA	NA	TRBV5-4	14	TGTGCCAGCAGCTTTTCCTACACCTCCTACGAGCAGTACTTC	CASSFSYTSYEQYF
TRBJ1-1	few	NA	TRBV27	15	TGTGCCAGCTCTCGGACGGTAGGGGTGAACACTGAAGCTTTCTTT	CASSRTVGVNTEAFF
TRBJ2-7	NA	NA	TRBV5-1	13	TGCGCCAGCACCTTGATGGGAGGAGGCGAGCAGTACTTC	CASTLMGGGEQYF
TRBJ1-5	NA	TRBD1	TRBV9	14	TGTGCCAGCAGCAAACAGGGGATCAATCAGCCCCAGCATTTT	CASSKQGINQPQHF
TRBJ2-1	NA	NA	TRBV7-2	16	TGTGCCAGCAGCTTAGACGGCAGGTGGCTGGGGGATAAGCAGTTCTTC	CASSLDGRWLGDKQFF
TRBJ2-3	NA	NA	TRBV27	18	TGTGCCAGTTACACCTGGAGGGGGAGAGGGGTAAGCACAGATACGCAGTATTTT	CASYTWRGRGVSTDTQYF
TRBJ1-1	NA	NA	TRBV14	15	TGTGCCAGCAGCCCGTCTGGGATAAGGAACACTGAAGCTTTCTTT	CASSPSGIRNTEAFF
TRBJ1-4	NA	NA	TRBV7-9	13	TGTGCCAGCAGCTTAGGAGAGGGAGGGAAACTGTTTTTT	CASSLGEGGKLFF
TRBJ1-1	NA	TRBD1	TRBV28	11	TGTGCCAGCAAGATACAGGGGGAAGCTTTCTTT	CASKIQGEAFF
TRBJ1-1	NA	NA	TRBV18	12	TGTGCCAGCTCATTCTCCACTACTGAAGCTTTCTTT	CASSFSTTEAFF
TRBJ2-4	once	NA	TRBV10-1	15	TGCGCCAGCCTTAAGGACAGCCTAGCCAAAAACATTCAGTACTTC	CASLKDSLAKNIQYF
TRBJ2-1	NA	NA	TRBV7-2	15	TGTGCCAGCAGCTTAATTGGGGGGACCTACAATGAGCAGTTCTTC	CASSLIGGTYNEQFF
TRBJ2-4	NA	TRBD2	TRBV5-1	16	TGCGCCAGCAGCTTGGGGCGGGAGGGCCGGAGAAACATTCAGTACTTC	CASSLGREGRRNIQYF
TRBJ2-1	NA	NA	TRBV13	17	TGTGCCAGCAGCTTAGGGGCTCCTAGGAGCTCCTACAATGAGCAGTTCTTC	CASSLGAPRSSYNEQFF
TRBJ1-1	NA	NA	TRBV30	10	TGTGCCGGCACCAGGGGAATGGCTTTCTTT	CAGTRGMAFF
TRBJ1-1	NA	NA	TRBV5-1	13	TGCGCCAGCGCCACAGGGTCGAGCACTGAAGCTTTCTTT	CASATGSSTEAFF
TRBJ1-1	NA	NA	TRBV7-8	15	TGTGCCAGCAGCCTCGTGGCGGGGCCAAACACTGAAGCTTTCTTT	CASSLVAGPNTEAFF
TRBJ2-7	NA	NA	TRBV30	13	TGTGCCTGGAGTCACAGGTACATCTACGAGCAGTACTTC	CAWSHRYIYEQYF
TRBJ2-2	NA	NA	TRBV7-9	14	TGTGCCAGCGAAAAAGGACGGAACACCGGGGAGCTGTTTTTT	CASEKGRNTGELFF
TRBJ2-2	NA	TRBD1	TRBV28	17	TGTGCCAGCAGTAGGAACCGGGACAGGGGGCCTGGAGGGGAGCTGTTTTTT	CASSRNRDRGPGGELFF
TRBJ1-2	NA	NA	TRBV23-1	12	TGCGCCAGCAGTCCGGGGAACTATGGCTACACCTTC	CASSPGNYGYTF
TRBJ2-7	NA	TRBD2	TRBV28	15	TGTGCCAGCAGGTTTAGCGGGAGGGAATACTACGAGCAGTACTTC	CASRFSGREYYEQYF
TRBJ1-4	NA	NA	TRBV28	15	TGTGCCAGCAGTCTCCCTCACGCAACTAATGAAAAACTGTTTTTT	CASSLPHATNEKLFF
TRBJ1-2	NA	TRBD1	TRBV27	13	TGTGCCAGCAGCCCGGGACAGTTATATGGCTACACCTTC	CASSPGQLYGYTF
TRBJ1-1	NA	NA	TRBV6-4	13	TGTGCCAGTTCGACGGACCGAAACACTGAAGCTTTCTTT	CASSTDRNTEAFF
TRBJ2-1	NA	TRBD1	TRBV4-1	15	TGCGCCAGCAGCCGACAGGGCAGCTCCTACAATGAGCAGTTCTTC	CASSRQGSSYNEQFF
TRBJ1-1	few	TRBD1	TRBV2	15	TGTGCCAGCACCCCGGAAGGACAGGGGTTCACTGAAGCTTTCTTT	CASTPEGQGFTEAFF
TRBJ2-1	NA	NA	TRBV6-5	14	TGTGCCAGCAGTCCCTGGCGCTCCTACAATGAGCAGTTCTTC	CASSPWRSYNEQFF
TRBJ2-7	NA	NA	TRBV7-9	13	TGTGCCAGCGAGGGGCCCGCTGGCTACGAGCAGTACTTC	CASEGPAGYEQYF
TRBJ2-2	NA	TRBD1	TRBV27	16	TGTGCCAGCAGTTTTTCGTGGGACAGTATCACCGGGGAGCTGTTTTTT	CASSFSWDSITGELFF
TRBJ1-2	once	NA	TRBV18	13	TGTGCCAGCTCACCAAGTCAGGGCTATGGCTACACCTTC	CASSPSQGYGYTF
TRBJ1-5	few	NA	TRBV2	15	TGTGCCAGCAGTCGTGAAGCCGTAGGCAATCAGCCCCAGCATTTT	CASSREAVGNQPQHF
TRBJ2-1	NA	NA	TRBV11-2	14	TGTGCCAGCAGCTTAATACCGACCTACAATGAGCAGTTCTTC	CASSLIPTYNEQFF
TRBJ1-5	NA	NA	TRBV28	12	TGTGCCAGCAGTTTGATCGGTCAGCCCCAGCATTTT	CASSLIGQPQHF